The present T cell receptor (beta chain) was sequenced within a study of cytomegalovirus exposure and HLA in healthy donors. Study-wide results and limits: Later analysis suggested links between common viral pathogens and several top significant clusters.

Use of 60 Vbeta and 13 Jbeta primers characterized the PCR. Some clones are missing from TCRdb's copy, which holds only in-frame ones; the method was immunoSEQ multiplex PCR. The sample holds fewer than 200,000 clones, roughly an eighth seen once. A few counts support this clone. Its antigen is undetermined. Without the conserved terminal phenylalanine or tryptophan, this CDR3 likely stems from a read error. The V gene lost 3 bases and the J gene lost 10 bases, with 13 bases spanning the gap. Per germline, CDR1 MRHNA and CDR2 SNTAGT. This CDR3 contains 14 residues. This chain joins TRBV6-4 and TRBJ1-6; D ambiguous. The TCR originated in a man aged 45-60 years in good health and CMV-seropositive. The sequencing input was PBMCs. The DNA for the CDR3 is TGTGCCAGCAGTGATTACAGCGGTGGCTCACCCCTCCACGTT. It translates to CASSDYSGGSPLHV.